In this sample, the clone carrying this TCR beta chain turned up a few times. The CDR3 consists of 16 residues. CDR1 DFQATT and CDR2 SNEGSKA come from the germline V gene (reference sequence). V lost 2 bases, J lost 8 bases, and 24 bases lay in between. These data originate in a study of T-cell reconstitution after alpha-beta-depleted transplantation in children. Unique molecular identifiers were built into the TCRbeta library. TCRdb independently ran MiXCR on the PCR reads; one entry per CDR3 protein. The sample lists around 960,000 distinct CDR3 sequences, roughly 29% occurring once. The sequences come from PBMCs, mostly from graft donor cells, collected 360 days after TCRalphabeta/CD19-depleted stem cell transplant. This receptor was identified in a boy younger than two who had a stem cell transplant for SCID, so the T cells may come from the graft donor. This sequence joins TRBV20-1 and TRBJ1-2; D is unresolved. The CDR3 region is CSARSGRGRSARGYTF. The CDR3 DNA follows: TGCAGTGCTAGATCGGGCAGAGGAAGGTCCGCGAGGGGCTACACCTTC.